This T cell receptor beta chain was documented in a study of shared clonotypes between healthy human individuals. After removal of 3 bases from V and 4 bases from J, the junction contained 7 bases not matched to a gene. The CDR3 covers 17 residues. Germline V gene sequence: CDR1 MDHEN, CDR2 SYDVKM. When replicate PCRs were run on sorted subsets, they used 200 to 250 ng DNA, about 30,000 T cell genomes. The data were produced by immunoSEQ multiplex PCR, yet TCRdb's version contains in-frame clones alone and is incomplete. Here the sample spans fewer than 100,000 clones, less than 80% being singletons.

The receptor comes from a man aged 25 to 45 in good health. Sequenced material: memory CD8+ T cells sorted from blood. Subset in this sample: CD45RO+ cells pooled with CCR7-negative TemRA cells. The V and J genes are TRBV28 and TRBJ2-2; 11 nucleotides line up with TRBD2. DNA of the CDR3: TGTGCCAGCAGTTTGGAACTAGCGGGAGTAGGCACCGGGGAGCTGTTTTTT. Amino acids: CASSLELAGVGTGELFF.